One sample yielded the 4 T cell receptor beta chains listed below, sequenced in a study of naive and memory T cell subsets. Two oligonucleotides, mixed equimolar, formed the beta constant-region primer covering TRBC1 and TRBC2. Ligated cDNA was amplified by four rounds of PCR with nested alpha and beta constant-region primers and SP2. TCRdb re-called the UMI-ligation and nested PCR reads with MiXCR, one entry per CDR3 protein. The repertoire holds over 65,000 distinct CDR3 sequences, over 9% seen once, with 1.2% in the top ten. Sample: naive CD8+ T cells from blood. These receptors came from a human donor in good health.

This clonotype was counted at least ten times. The V and J genes are TRBV5-1 and TRBJ2-1, with 8 bases that match TRBD1. The CDR3 contains 14 residues. Germline CDR1 is SGHRS and CDR2 is YFSETQ. Trimming at V came to 2 bases and at J to 9 bases, leaving 7 bases not matched to a gene. The chain's CDR3 is CASSFRQGAGEQFF. CDR3 in DNA: TGCGCCAGCAGCTTTCGTCAGGGGGCCGGTGAGCAGTTCTTC.

This clonotype was recorded many times. The chain joins TRBV29-1 to TRBJ2-1, with 14 positions matching TRBD2. The V segment lost 7 bases and the J segment 9 bases; nucleotides outside the gene matches: 8. The CDR3 extends over 14 amino acids. CDR1 is SQVTM, CDR2 ANQGSEA, per germline. The CDR3 region is CSAGTSGSLGEQFF. CDR3 DNA: TGCAGCGCAGGGACTAGCGGGAGTCTAGGTGAGCAGTTCTTC.

This chain joins TRBV10-3 and TRBJ1-2; 7 bases align to TRBD1. The CDR3 contains 14 residues. Unmatched junction bases numbered 4, after V lost 3 bases and J lost 3 bases. Germline lookup yields CDR1 ENHRY and CDR2 SYGVKD. DNA of the CDR3: TGTGCCATCAGTGATTACAGGGGTGACTATGGCTACACCTTC. Protein: CAISDYRGDYGYTF.

V usage is TRBV6-5 and J usage is TRBJ1-1; unclear D gene. CDR1 and CDR2 from the germline V gene are MNHEY and SVGAGI. Trimming cost V 5 bases and J 3 bases, with 22 bases left between them. CDR3 size: 17 residues. Here the CDR3 reads CASSLEANTPPHTEAFF. In DNA form, the CDR3 reads TGTGCCAGCAGTCTAGAGGCTAACACGCCGCCCCACACTGAAGCTTTCTTT.